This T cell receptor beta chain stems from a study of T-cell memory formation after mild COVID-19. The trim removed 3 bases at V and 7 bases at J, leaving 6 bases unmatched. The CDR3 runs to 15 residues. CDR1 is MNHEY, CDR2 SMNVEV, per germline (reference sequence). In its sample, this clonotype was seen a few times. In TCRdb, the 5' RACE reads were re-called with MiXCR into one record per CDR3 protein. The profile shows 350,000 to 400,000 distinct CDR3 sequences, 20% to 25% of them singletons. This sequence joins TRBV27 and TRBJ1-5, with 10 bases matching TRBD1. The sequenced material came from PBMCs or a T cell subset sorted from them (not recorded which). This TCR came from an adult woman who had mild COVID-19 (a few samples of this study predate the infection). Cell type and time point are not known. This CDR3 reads CASSFTQTGGQPQHF. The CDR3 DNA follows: TGTGCCAGCAGTTTTACCCAGACAGGGGGCCAGCCCCAGCATTTT.